This T cell receptor beta chain was sequenced in a study of blood T cells in healthy people across ages. Findings of the study overall: A greater number of naive CD4+ cells and higher diversity distinguished long-lived donors from aged donors.

Comment on this clonotype: The antigen remains undetermined.

Together with a sample-barcoded 5' primer, a J-beta primer mix was included in a second PCR lasting about 7 to 12 cycles. TCRdb recomputed calls from the 5' RACE reads with MiXCR, one row per CDR3 protein. The sample yields approximately 690,000 distinct CDR3 sequences, 58% seen once. CDR3 length: 13 amino acids. V was shortened by 4 bases and J by 6 bases, with 13 bases between the two germline ends. CDR1 is SGHRS, CDR2 YFSETQ, per germline. Researchers report isolating at least 7 million PBMCs per sample. Extraction yielded at least 5 micrograms of total RNA per sample. Material: blood. This receptor was identified in a man in his 60s in good health. The chain is built from TRBV5-1 and TRBJ1-1, with D unclear. CDR3 sequence: CASSRASPSEAFF. In nucleotides, the CDR3 is TGCGCCAGCAGCCGGGCCTCCCCGTCTGAAGCTTTCTTT.